This T cell receptor (beta chain) is from a study of vaccination and CD4 T cells after COVID-19. Study as a whole: The post-COVID samples were taken a median roughly 100 days after diagnosis, anywhere from 35 to 161. Stimulation of cells relied on overlapping spike peptides derived from SARS-CoV-2, HCoV-NL63, HCoV-OC43 and HCoV-229E.

The treatment is: approximately 10-day PBMC culture with coronavirus spike peptide pools or control peptides (ViraFEST assay). Positive PCR dates spanned March to December 2020, predating US Alpha, Beta and Delta variants. In its sample, this clonotype was seen once. What it binds is not known. A much larger clone lies a single base off, so this may be a read error. Germline V gene sequence: CDR1 KGHDR, CDR2 SFDVKD. This CDR3 has 14 residues. Trimming removed 5 bases from V and 4 bases from J; junction bases left unmatched: 6. Cultured CD4+ T-cell DNA underwent Oncomine TCR Beta short-read sequencing. TCRdb ran MiXCR on the PCR reads and lists one entry per CDR3 protein. Of 9,500 to 15,000 distinct CDR3 sequences in the sample, approximately 28% were seen once.

V gene TRBV24-1 combines with J gene TRBJ1-2; 7 bases are shared with TRBD1. The sample comprised cultured CD4+ T cells from blood. The origin of this receptor is a human donor with COVID-19. The CDR3 is CATSGDDRAYGYTF. The CDR3 DNA follows: TGTGCCACCAGTGGTGATGACAGGGCCTATGGCTACACCTTC.